Listed here are 14 T cell receptor beta chains from one sample, sequenced in a study of blood T cell repertoires in COVID-19. Data came from immunoSEQ multiplex PCR; TCRdb stores just in-frame clones and leaves some out. Among 270,000 or so clones listed, around 86% were seen once. The sequenced sample was peripheral blood. All receptors derive from a human donor in a cohort sampled during active COVID-19.

The chain employs TRBV16 and TRBJ1-2, with 8 positions matching TRBD1. Trimming cost V 0 bases and J 7 bases; bases outside gene matches: 13. In germline, CDR1 is KGHSY, CDR2 FQNENV. This CDR3 has 17 residues. The CDR3 bases are TGTGCCAGCAGCCAATCGGGGGCAGGGGGCGACTCAGTTGGCTACACCTTC. Protein sequence: CASSQSGAGGDSVGYTF.

The chain has TRBV5-1 and TRBJ2-3, with unresolved D. The length of the CDR3 is 14 residues. Germline lookup yields CDR1 SGHRS and CDR2 YFSETQ. V gave up 2 bases and J gave up 0 bases, with 7 bases separating them. CDR3 nucleotides: TGCGCCAGCAGCTTCCAGCGTAGCACAGATACGCAGTATTTT. Its protein product is CASSFQRSTDTQYF.

V and J are TRBV6-5 and TRBJ1-1; no clear D. The CDR3 consists of 14 residues. The germline V gene has CDR1 MNHEY and CDR2 SVGAGI. V was cut by 8 bases and J by 4 bases, with 17 bases left in between. CDR3: CASRGYVYSTEAFF. CDR3 nucleotides: TGTGCCAGCCGAGGTTACGTTTATAGCACTGAAGCTTTCTTT.

This chain uses TRBV3-1 (or the pseudogene TRBV3-2) with TRBJ2-7, with TRBD1 identical over 7 bases. From germline, CDR1 is LGHDT and CDR2 YNNKEL (reference sequence). CDR3 length: 18 residues. The trim removed 4 bases at V and 0 bases at J, leaving 15 bases unmatched. CDR3 sequence reads: CASSPYHRGALSSYEQYF. CDR3 coding DNA: TGTGCCAGCAGCCCCTACCACAGGGGAGCCCTCAGCTCCTACGAGCAGTACTTC.

In DNA form, the CDR3 reads TGCAGCGTTGGAGAAGGGGTCTCCTACAATGAGCAGTTCTTC. Translating it yields CSVGEGVSYNEQFF. This chain connects TRBV29-1 to TRBJ2-1; D may be TRBD1 (5 bases). The CDR3 consists of 14 residues. Trimming stripped 4 bases from V and 0 bases from J, with 10 bases between. CDR1 is SQVTM, CDR2 ANQGSEA, per germline.

The chain has TRBV10-3 and TRBJ2-2, with D possibly matching TRBD2 (5 bases). The germline V gene encodes CDR1 ENHRY and CDR2 SYGVKD. The germline V and J ends were trimmed by 10 bases and 3 bases, with 18 bases remaining between them. The CDR3 runs to 15 residues. As DNA, the CDR3 is TGTGCCACTAACCTTAGAGGGATATACACCGGGGAGCTGTTTTTT. Protein: CATNLRGIYTGELFF.

The sample holds a few counts of this clone. The chain is built from TRBV5-1 and TRBJ2-1, with TRBD2 identical over 8 bases. The CDR3 length is 16 residues. With 1 base clipped from V and 4 bases from J, the junction kept 7 bases outside the gene matches. CDR1 is SGHRS, CDR2 YFSETQ, per germline. The CDR3 DNA is TGCGCCAGCAGCTTGATGGCGGGAGGCTCTTACAATGAGCAGTTCTTC. Its translation: CASSLMAGGSYNEQFF.

This clone occurred a few times. The rearrangement links TRBV7-2 to TRBJ2-7; maybe TRBD2 (8 bases). CDR1 and CDR2 (germline): SGHTA, FQGNSA. The germline V and J ends were trimmed by 4 bases and 4 bases, with 20 bases remaining between them. CDR3 length equals 16 residues. This CDR3 is CASSSGGGSGSYEQYF. CDR3 sequence (DNA): TGTGCCAGCAGCTCCGGAGGGGGCAGCGGGAGTTACGAGCAGTACTTC.

This chain connects TRBV2 to TRBJ2-5; D uncertain. V gave up 8 bases and J gave up 1 base, with 11 bases separating them. Germline V lookup: CDR1 SNHLY, CDR2 FYNNEI. The CDR3 runs 13 residues. Here the CDR3 reads CASEVRSQETQYF. The DNA for the CDR3 is TGTGCCAGCGAGGTCAGATCCCAAGAGACCCAGTACTTC. Variable domain in full (rest from reference TRBV2 and TRBJ2-5): EPEVTQTPSHQVTQMGQEVILRCVPISNHLYFYWYRQILGQKVEFLVSFYNNEISEKSEIFDDQFSVERPDGSNFTLKIRSTKLEDSAMYFCASEVRSQETQYFGPGTRLLVL.

The chain uses TRBV19 and TRBJ1-5; D is undetermined. Per the germline V gene, CDR1 is LNHDA and CDR2 is SQIVND (reference sequence). Trimming shortened V by 4 bases and J by 3 bases, and 7 bases separated the two germline ends. The CDR3 is 13 amino acids. The CDR3 region is CASSTPLNQPQHF. The CDR3 DNA sequence: TGTGCCAGTAGTACCCCACTCAATCAGCCCCAGCATTTT. The full variable domain, rest sourced from reference TRBV19 and TRBJ1-5, is DGGITQSPKYLFRKEGQNVTLSCEQNLNHDAMYWYRQDPGQGLRLIYYSQIVNDFQKGDIAEGYSVSREKKESFPLTVTSAQKNPTAFYLCASSTPLNQPQHFGDGTRLSIL.

The V gene is TRBV28, the J gene TRBJ2-1; D ambiguous. Germline loops: CDR1 MDHEN, CDR2 SYDVKM. The V end was cut by 2 bases, the J end by 0 bases, with 11 bases between. The CDR3 is made up of 16 amino acids. The CDR3 DNA reads as TGTGCCAGCAGTTTAGTTCCAGGTAGCTCCTACAATGAGCAGTTCTTC. It specifies CASSLVPGSSYNEQFF.

CDR3 amino acids: CASSGGLEAFF. The CDR3 nucleotides read TGTGCCAGCAGTGGAGGACTAGAAGCTTTCTTT. This chain connects TRBV28 to TRBJ1-1; D ambiguous. The CDR3 is 11 amino acids. The ends were cut back, 5 bases at V and 8 bases at J, with 9 bases in the middle. Germline CDR1 is MDHEN and CDR2 is SYDVKM. The full variable domain, with the rest looked up from reference TRBV28 and TRBJ1-1, is DVKVTQSSRYLVKRTGEKVFLECVQDMDHENMFWYRQDPGLGLRLIYFSYDVKMKEKGDIPEGYSVSREKKERFSLILESASTNQTSMYLCASSGGLEAFFGQGTRLTVV.

The chain joins TRBV5-4 to TRBJ2-3; possible D gene TRBD2, 6 bases. This CDR3 is built from 15 residues. Germline CDR1 reads SGHNT; CDR2 reads YYREEE (reference sequence). V lost 3 bases to trimming and J lost 2 bases, with 13 bases between them. CDR3 region: CASSSGGASTDTQYF. In DNA form, the CDR3 reads TGTGCCAGCAGCTCTGGCGGGGCATCCACAGATACGCAGTATTTT.

The rearrangement links TRBV12-3 or TRBV12-4 to TRBJ1-1; weak D call: TRBD1 (6 bases). V dropped 6 bases and J dropped 3 bases, with 8 bases sitting between them. The CDR3 runs to 12 residues. In nucleotides, the CDR3 is TGTGCCAGCAGCGACAGGTACACTGAAGCTTTCTTT. Translated: CASSDRYTEAFF.